A selection of T cell receptor beta chains follows, all from one sample in a study of human T cells and chemical hapten exposure. TCRdb reprocessed the RACE reads with MiXCR, giving one entry per CDR3 protein. The sample lists approximately 41,000 distinct CDR3 sequences; over 7.5% were seen once. The sample was whole blood, taken in connection with sensitization to the hapten diphenylcyclopropenone (DPC). The receptors derive from a man aged 45-60 years with alopecia areata. Some clones in this sample may be carry-over from other donors' samples. The CDR3 runs from the conserved cysteine through the conserved F or W. Fields, in order: D gene, V gene, clone size, J gene, CDR3 DNA, CDR3 protein. The D gene is left open where the match is weak. Clone sizes are given selectively: once, few, many, or a class where the clone is expanded.

d_call: TRBD2
v_call: TRBV12-3/TRBV12-4
clone_size: .
j_call: TRBJ2-7
cdr3_nt: TGTGCCAGCAGTTTGGGCAGGGCTAGCGGGAGGGAATACGAGCAGTACTTC
cdr3_aa: CASSLGRASGREYEQYF

d_call: .
v_call: TRBV12-3/TRBV12-4
clone_size: many
j_call: TRBJ2-3
cdr3_nt: TGTGCCAGCAGCCGGGGACGTGCAGATACGCAGTATTTT
cdr3_aa: CASSRGRADTQYF

d_call: .
v_call: TRBV29-1
clone_size: .
j_call: TRBJ2-7
cdr3_nt: TGCAGCTCTGTGGGGGGGGACACCTCCTACGAGCAGTACTTC
cdr3_aa: CSSVGGDTSYEQYF

d_call: .
v_call: TRBV10-3
clone_size: many
j_call: TRBJ2-3
cdr3_nt: TGTGCCACCGTGGGCTCGGGCGATACGCAGTATTTT
cdr3_aa: CATVGSGDTQYF

d_call: .
v_call: TRBV28
clone_size: many
j_call: TRBJ1-2
cdr3_nt: TGTGCCAGCAGCCCCGGGACTGACTATGGCTACACCTTC
cdr3_aa: CASSPGTDYGYTF

d_call: .
v_call: TRBV21-1
clone_size: few
j_call: TRBJ1-5
cdr3_nt: TGTGCCAGCAGCGTCCAGCCCCAGCATTTT
cdr3_aa: CASSVQPQHF

d_call: TRBD2
v_call: TRBV19
clone_size: few
j_call: TRBJ2-3
cdr3_nt: TGTGCCAGTAGTCTACTAGCGTCCACAGATACGCAGTATTTT
cdr3_aa: CASSLLASTDTQYF

d_call: TRBD2
v_call: TRBV6-2/TRBV6-3
clone_size: many
j_call: TRBJ2-1
cdr3_nt: TGTGCCAGCAGCCTCGGGACTAGTGGGTTCTTC
cdr3_aa: CASSLGTSGFF

d_call: TRBD1
v_call: TRBV10-2
clone_size: .
j_call: TRBJ1-5
cdr3_nt: TGCGCCAGCATTAGGACAGGGCGTAATCAGCTCCAGCATTTT
cdr3_aa: CASIRTGRNQLQHF

d_call: .
v_call: TRBV27
clone_size: many
j_call: TRBJ2-2
cdr3_nt: TGTGCCAGCAGTGCGGGGACGGAAACCGGGGAGCTGTTTTTT
cdr3_aa: CASSAGTETGELFF

d_call: .
v_call: TRBV7-9
clone_size: .
j_call: TRBJ2-7
cdr3_nt: TGTGCCAGCAGCCCGCTGGACAGTTTGACCTCATACGAGCAGTACTTC
cdr3_aa: CASSPLDSLTSYEQYF

d_call: .
v_call: TRBV12-3/TRBV12-4
clone_size: .
j_call: TRBJ1-1
cdr3_nt: TGTGCCAGCACCCGACAGGTGAACACTGAAGCTTTCTTT
cdr3_aa: CASTRQVNTEAFF

d_call: TRBD1
v_call: TRBV5-1
clone_size: many
j_call: TRBJ2-1
cdr3_nt: TGCGCCAGCAGCGAAACAGGGGCCCTCGGTGAGCAGTTCTTC
cdr3_aa: CASSETGALGEQFF

d_call: .
v_call: TRBV9
clone_size: few
j_call: TRBJ2-2
cdr3_nt: TGTGCCAGCAGCGTAGAGGGCGCAGGACTAAAGGACACCGGGGAGCTGTTTTTT
cdr3_aa: CASSVEGAGLKDTGELFF

d_call: .
v_call: TRBV6-5
clone_size: many
j_call: TRBJ1-6
cdr3_nt: TGTGCCAGCAGTTACAGGGGTTCACCCCTCCACTTT
cdr3_aa: CASSYRGSPLHF

d_call: .
v_call: TRBV9
clone_size: .
j_call: TRBJ2-5
cdr3_nt: TGTGCCAGCAGCGTAAATGGGGGCACGCCGCAAGAGACCCAGTACTTC
cdr3_aa: CASSVNGGTPQETQYF

d_call: TRBD1
v_call: TRBV7-6
clone_size: .
j_call: TRBJ2-1
cdr3_nt: TGTGCCAGCAGCCCGCGGGGACAGGGCTCCTACAATGAGCAGTTCTTC
cdr3_aa: CASSPRGQGSYNEQFF

d_call: .
v_call: TRBV29-1
clone_size: .
j_call: TRBJ2-7
cdr3_nt: TGCAGCGGGGGATCGCCAAGCGGCGAGCAGTACTTC
cdr3_aa: CSGGSPSGEQYF

d_call: TRBD2
v_call: TRBV29-1
clone_size: .
j_call: TRBJ2-1
cdr3_nt: TGCAGCGTGACTAGCGGAAAATACAATGAGCAGTTCTTC
cdr3_aa: CSVTSGKYNEQFF

d_call: .
v_call: TRBV7-2
clone_size: few
j_call: TRBJ2-1
cdr3_nt: TGTGCCAGCAGCTTAGAAGGCGGCGGGATCTCCTACAATGAGCAGTTCTTC
cdr3_aa: CASSLEGGGISYNEQFF

d_call: .
v_call: TRBV27
clone_size: many
j_call: TRBJ2-3
cdr3_nt: TGTGCCAGCAGTTTATCATTCATCCCAGATACGCAGTATTTT
cdr3_aa: CASSLSFIPDTQYF

d_call: TRBD1
v_call: TRBV11-2
clone_size: many
j_call: TRBJ2-3
cdr3_nt: TGTGCCAGCAGCTTAGCTCTATTGACAGGGACCACAGATACGCAGTATTTT
cdr3_aa: CASSLALLTGTTDTQYF

d_call: TRBD1
v_call: TRBV10-2
clone_size: many
j_call: TRBJ2-7
cdr3_nt: TGCGCCAGCACCCGGGACAGGGTTTCCTACGAGCAGTACTTC
cdr3_aa: CASTRDRVSYEQYF

d_call: .
v_call: TRBV29-1
clone_size: many
j_call: TRBJ2-2
cdr3_nt: TGCAGCGTTGTTGGGGGTGCCGGGGAGCTGTTTTTT
cdr3_aa: CSVVGGAGELFF

d_call: .
v_call: TRBV23-1
clone_size: many
j_call: TRBJ1-5
cdr3_nt: TGCGCCAGCAGTCAATCGAACTTTGGCCATTATAGCAATCAGCCCCAGCATTTT
cdr3_aa: CASSQSNFGHYSNQPQHF

d_call: .
v_call: TRBV28
clone_size: .
j_call: TRBJ1-4
cdr3_nt: TGTGCCAGCAGCCATAATGAAAAACTGTTTTTT
cdr3_aa: CASSHNEKLFF

d_call: TRBD1
v_call: TRBV28
clone_size: many
j_call: TRBJ1-1
cdr3_nt: TGTGCCAGCAGTTCGACAGGGGGCATGAACACTGAAGCTTTCTTT
cdr3_aa: CASSSTGGMNTEAFF

d_call: .
v_call: TRBV5-1
clone_size: .
j_call: TRBJ2-1
cdr3_nt: TGCGCCAGCAGCCTAGGACAGTACAACAATGAGCAGTTCTTC
cdr3_aa: CASSLGQYNNEQFF

d_call: TRBD2
v_call: TRBV19
clone_size: few
j_call: TRBJ2-1
cdr3_nt: TGTGCCAGTAGCTTGCGGGAGGGTAATGAGCAGTTCTTC
cdr3_aa: CASSLREGNEQFF

d_call: .
v_call: TRBV29-1
clone_size: .
j_call: TRBJ2-1
cdr3_nt: TGCAGCGTGAGGGGGGGCGGTTTGTATGAGCAGTTCTTC
cdr3_aa: CSVRGGGLYEQFF

d_call: .
v_call: TRBV11-2
clone_size: many
j_call: TRBJ2-5
cdr3_nt: TGTGCCAGCAGCTATGGACTCAACCAAGAGACCCAGTACTTC
cdr3_aa: CASSYGLNQETQYF

d_call: .
v_call: TRBV11-2
clone_size: .
j_call: TRBJ2-7
cdr3_nt: TGTGCCAGCAGCTTCCCAGGGGCCTACGAGCAGTACTTC
cdr3_aa: CASSFPGAYEQYF

d_call: .
v_call: TRBV29-1
clone_size: many
j_call: TRBJ2-5
cdr3_nt: TGCAGCGTTGAAAGGGGGGAGGGAGAGACCCAGTACTTC
cdr3_aa: CSVERGEGETQYF

d_call: .
v_call: TRBV5-1
clone_size: .
j_call: TRBJ2-6
cdr3_nt: TGCGCCAGCAGCTTGAACAAGCAGTTGCAAATCGGGGCCAACGTCCTGACTTTC
cdr3_aa: CASSLNKQLQIGANVLTF

d_call: .
v_call: TRBV29-1
clone_size: .
j_call: TRBJ2-7
cdr3_nt: TGCAGCGTTGCACCACGACTAGGCCACTACGAGCAGTACTTC
cdr3_aa: CSVAPRLGHYEQYF

d_call: .
v_call: TRBV28
clone_size: many
j_call: TRBJ1-1
cdr3_nt: TGTGCCAGCAGTTTCGACATAGGGCAGCCTGAAGCTTTCTTT
cdr3_aa: CASSFDIGQPEAFF

d_call: .
v_call: TRBV27
clone_size: .
j_call: TRBJ1-5
cdr3_nt: TGTGCCAGCAGTTTGAGAGGGTCTAGGAATCAGCCCCAGCATTTT
cdr3_aa: CASSLRGSRNQPQHF

d_call: TRBD1
v_call: TRBV20-1
clone_size: many
j_call: TRBJ1-3
cdr3_nt: TGCAGTGCCAGGACAGGAGCCTCTGGAAACACCATATATTTT
cdr3_aa: CSARTGASGNTIYF

d_call: .
v_call: TRBV29-1
clone_size: .
j_call: TRBJ2-7
cdr3_nt: TGCAGCGTTGATCGTCCAGGGAGCTCCGAGCAGTACTTC
cdr3_aa: CSVDRPGSSEQYF

d_call: TRBD1
v_call: TRBV3-1
clone_size: many
j_call: TRBJ1-6
cdr3_nt: TGTGCCAGCAGCCCCGGACAGGGAATCGATTCACCCCTCCACTTT
cdr3_aa: CASSPGQGIDSPLHF

d_call: .
v_call: TRBV12-3/TRBV12-4
clone_size: many
j_call: TRBJ2-2
cdr3_nt: TGTGCCAGCAGTGTACGGACGGTGGCCGGGGAGCTGTTTTTT
cdr3_aa: CASSVRTVAGELFF

d_call: .
v_call: TRBV6-2/TRBV6-3
clone_size: .
j_call: TRBJ2-7
cdr3_nt: TGTGCCAGCAGTCGCAGGGTCCACGAGCAGTACTTC
cdr3_aa: CASSRRVHEQYF

d_call: .
v_call: TRBV28
clone_size: many
j_call: TRBJ2-7
cdr3_nt: TGTGCCAGCAGTGTCGGAGGATACGAGCAGTACTTC
cdr3_aa: CASSVGGYEQYF

d_call: .
v_call: TRBV6-1
clone_size: few
j_call: TRBJ2-3
cdr3_nt: TGTGCCAGCAGAGGACTGATGGAGTATTTT
cdr3_aa: CASRGLMEYF

d_call: .
v_call: TRBV29-1
clone_size: many
j_call: TRBJ2-3
cdr3_nt: TGCAGCGCCCCTCCGAGTACAGATACGCAGTATTTT
cdr3_aa: CSAPPSTDTQYF

d_call: .
v_call: TRBV7-2
clone_size: .
j_call: TRBJ2-5
cdr3_nt: TGTGCCAGCAGCTTAGCGCTAAGGGCTAGGGGCGGGGCCCAGTACTTC
cdr3_aa: CASSLALRARGGAQYF

d_call: TRBD1
v_call: TRBV13
clone_size: many
j_call: TRBJ1-3
cdr3_nt: TGTGCCAGCAGCCTTGCGACAGGGGGCAGGAGAAACACCATATATTTT
cdr3_aa: CASSLATGGRRNTIYF

d_call: .
v_call: TRBV6-5
clone_size: many
j_call: TRBJ2-5
cdr3_nt: TGTGCCAGCAGTCTCGTCGGGCAAGAGACCCAGTACTTC
cdr3_aa: CASSLVGQETQYF

d_call: TRBD2
v_call: TRBV20-1
clone_size: many
j_call: TRBJ2-3
cdr3_nt: TGCAGTGCTAGACCGGGGACTAGCGGGAGCGATACGCAGTATTTT
cdr3_aa: CSARPGTSGSDTQYF

d_call: .
v_call: TRBV7-8
clone_size: .
j_call: TRBJ2-7
cdr3_nt: TGTGCCAGCAGCTTGGCCGGGACTCTGAAGGGCGAGCAGTACTTC
cdr3_aa: CASSLAGTLKGEQYF

d_call: TRBD2
v_call: TRBV20-1
clone_size: few
j_call: TRBJ2-2
cdr3_nt: TGCAGTGCTGCTAGCGGGCCGAACACCGGGGAGCTGTTTTTT
cdr3_aa: CSAASGPNTGELFF

d_call: TRBD2
v_call: TRBV7-7
clone_size: many
j_call: TRBJ2-7
cdr3_nt: TGTGCCAGCAGCCTTGGTTTAGCGGGAACCTACGAGCAGTACTTC
cdr3_aa: CASSLGLAGTYEQYF

d_call: TRBD2
v_call: TRBV5-1
clone_size: .
j_call: TRBJ2-3
cdr3_nt: TGCGCCAGCAGTTCTAGCGGGCTCCCTGGCACAGATACGCAGTATTTT
cdr3_aa: CASSSSGLPGTDTQYF

d_call: .
v_call: TRBV7-9
clone_size: .
j_call: TRBJ1-1
cdr3_nt: TGTGCCAGCAGCTTACAAGGGTTTACGGAGACTGAAGCTTTCTTT
cdr3_aa: CASSLQGFTETEAFF